The 22 T cell receptor beta chains below come from one sample, sequenced in a study of blood T cell repertoires in COVID-19. The repertoire was sequenced with immunoSEQ multiplex PCR; TCRdb's copy has only in-frame clones and lacks some. The table records hundreds of thousands of clones, around 89% of them present only once. The sample comprised peripheral blood. The receptors shown here come from a man in his forties with acute or convalescent COVID-19.

The chain recombines TRBV9 with TRBJ1-1; the D gene is possibly TRBD1 (5 bases). Germline assignment: CDR1 SGDLS and CDR2 YYNGEE. This CDR3 region has 15 residues. Trimming took 0 bases from V and 4 from J, leaving 13 bases between them. As DNA, the CDR3 is TGTGCCAGCAGCGTAGACCCGGGGGTTGGCACTGAAGCTTTCTTT. It codes for CASSVDPGVGTEAFF.

CDR3 sequence: CASSQSRGTEAFF. The CDR3 coding sequence is TGTGCCAGCAGCCAATCCCGGGGAACTGAAGCTTTCTTT. The chain has TRBV14 and TRBJ1-1; no reliable D call. The CDR3 spans 13 residues. Germline CDR1 and CDR2: SGHDN and FVKESK. Trimming took off 2 bases at V and 5 bases at J, with 9 bases between the two ends.

The chain's CDR3 is CASGSTKRIQGDSYGYTF. The CDR3 nucleotides are TGTGCTAGTGGTTCGACAAAGAGGATTCAGGGGGACAGCTATGGCTACACCTTC. This chain links TRBV12-5 with TRBJ1-2; 7 positions agree with TRBD1. The CDR3 spans 18 residues. The germline CDR1 and CDR2 sequences are LGHNT and FRNRAP. Germline trimming cut 4 bases from V and 4 bases from J; bases unmatched to any gene: 18.

This chain links TRBV29-1 with TRBJ1-1; maybe TRBD1 (6 bases). V lost 7 bases, J lost 1 base, and 13 bases lay in between. CDR3 size: 13 residues. Germline V lookup: CDR1 SQVTM, CDR2 ANQGSEA. The CDR3 spells CSARQAPNTEAFF. The CDR3 coding sequence is TGCAGCGCAAGACAGGCCCCGAACACTGAAGCTTTCTTT.

The chain links TRBV6-5 to TRBJ2-1; D unclear. Germline V CDR1 and CDR2: MNHEY, SVGAGI. Between the trimmed V and J ends, which lost 6 bases and 5 bases, there was a span of 8 bases. The CDR3 contains 12 residues. The CDR3 DNA is TGTGCCAGCAGCCGATCGGACAATGAGCAGTTCTTC. It encodes CASSRSDNEQFF.

V and J are TRBV7-2 and TRBJ1-2; perhaps TRBD1 as D (5 bases). V lost 1 base, J lost 5 bases, and 14 bases lay in between. Germline CDR1 and CDR2: SGHTA and FQGNSA. CDR3 length equals 15 residues. The CDR3 DNA follows: TGTGCCAGCAGCTTAGTAGCAGGGCTGGGGTATGGCTACACCTTC. As protein: CASSLVAGLGYGYTF.

The chain uses TRBV5-4 and TRBJ2-3; the match to TRBD1 covers 11 bases. V was clipped by 4 bases and J by 4 bases; unmatched bases: 5. CDR1 SGHNT and CDR2 YYREEE come from the germline V gene (reference sequence). The CDR3 covers 15 residues. CDR3 nucleotides: TGTGCCAGCAGCCCAGGGACAGGGGGGCCAGATACGCAGTATTTT. Translation: CASSPGTGGPDTQYF.

The CDR3 DNA reads as TGTGCCAGCAGTGAAGCGCTTTCCAGGTACTCTGGAAACACCATATATTTT. Translating it yields CASSEALSRYSGNTIYF. The genes are TRBV6-1 and TRBJ1-3; the D is unclear. The CDR3 sequence is 17 residues long. V lost 0 bases to trimming and J lost 0 bases, with 12 bases between them. Germline loops: CDR1 MNHNS, CDR2 SASEGT.

This chain links TRBV7-2 with TRBJ2-5, with TRBD1 as a possible D gene (5 bases). Per the germline V gene, CDR1 is SGHTA and CDR2 is FQGNSA. The CDR3 is made up of 14 amino acids. Between the trimmed V and J ends, which lost 4 bases and 4 bases, there was a span of 13 bases. CDR3 sequence reads: CASSSFGAGETQYF. Here the CDR3 DNA reads TGTGCCAGCAGCTCATTTGGGGCAGGAGAGACCCAGTACTTC.

CDR3 in DNA: TGCGCCAGCAGCTTGGCAGGGCAAGGCTACACCTTC. It specifies CASSLAGQGYTF. The chain links TRBV5-1 to TRBJ1-2; D perhaps matches TRBD1 (5 bases). This CDR3 region has 12 residues. Germline-derived CDR1 and CDR2 are SGHRS and YFSETQ. V was trimmed by 0 bases and J by 8 bases, leaving 8 bases between them.

The chain recombines TRBV7-3 with TRBJ1-6; D is perhaps TRBD1 (6 bases). Trimming shortened V by 4 bases and J by 10 bases, and 11 bases separated the two germline ends. The germline CDR1 and CDR2 sequences are SGHTA and FQGTGA. This CDR3 has 13 residues. The CDR3 loop reads CASSSTGNSPLHF. The CDR3, as DNA: TGTGCCAGCAGCTCTACAGGGAACTCACCCCTCCACTTT.

V and J are TRBV25-1 and TRBJ2-1, with no clear D. The CDR3 covers 14 residues. CDR1 is MGHDK, CDR2 SYGVNS, per germline. V was cut by 7 bases and J by 0 bases, with 10 bases left in between. Here the CDR3 reads CASKGESSYNEQFF. DNA of the CDR3: TGTGCCAGCAAAGGAGAAAGCTCCTACAATGAGCAGTTCTTC.

The chain employs TRBV5-4 and TRBJ1-6; D gene ambiguous. The CDR3 runs to 14 residues. Germline-derived CDR1 and CDR2 are SGHNT and YYREEE (reference sequence). The V end was cut by 4 bases, the J end by 0 bases, with 5 bases between. CDR3 amino acids: CASSGSSYNSPLHF. The DNA of the CDR3 is TGTGCCAGCAGCGGGAGCTCCTATAATTCACCCCTCCACTTT.

This clone was picked up one time. The rearrangement uses TRBV18 and TRBJ2-2; TRBD2 matches at 10 bases. Germline V CDR1 and CDR2: KGHSH, LQKENI. CDR3 length equals 14 residues. V gave up 3 bases and J gave up 6 bases; unmatched junction bases: 1. The CDR3 reads CASSPGLAAGELFF. CDR3 DNA: TGTGCCAGCTCACCTGGACTAGCGGCCGGGGAGCTGTTTTTT.

The V and J genes are TRBV15 and TRBJ1-1, with 8 bases that match TRBD1. V gave up 3 bases and J gave up 1 base; unmatched junction bases: 7. This CDR3 contains 16 residues. CDR1 and CDR2 from the germline V gene are LNHNV and YYDKDF (reference sequence). The CDR3 region is CATSSLVGTGNTEAFF. CDR3 in DNA: TGTGCCACCAGCAGTTTGGTCGGGACAGGGAACACTGAAGCTTTCTTT.

This clone has only one observation. This chain connects TRBV2 to TRBJ2-2, with TRBD1 matching over 7 bases. Per germline, CDR1 SNHLY and CDR2 FYNNEI. Unmatched junction bases numbered 3, after V lost 5 bases and J lost 0 bases. This CDR3 spans 15 amino acids. This CDR3 is CASSPDRANTGELFF. CDR3 DNA: TGTGCCAGCAGTCCCGACAGGGCGAACACCGGGGAGCTGTTTTTT.

In DNA, the CDR3 is TGTGCCAGCCGCCCGACAGGGGGCGATTATGGCTACACCTTC. Its translation is CASRPTGGDYGYTF. The V gene is TRBV6-5, the J gene TRBJ1-2, with 10 bases lining up with TRBD1. The CDR3 length is 14 residues. V shed 8 bases and J 5 bases; nucleotides not matched to a gene: 8. The germline gives CDR1 MNHEY, CDR2 SVGAGI.

The chain recombines TRBV7-3 with TRBJ2-1; D might be TRBD2 (5 bases). With 5 bases removed from V and 4 bases from J, the gap between germline ends came to 9 bases. The CDR3 spans 13 residues. Germline loops: CDR1 SGHTA, CDR2 FQGTGA. The CDR3 bases are TGTGCCAGCAGCACTAGGGAGTACAATGAGCAGTTCTTC. Translating gives CASSTREYNEQFF.

The count of this clone is one. The V call is TRBV5-5, the J call TRBJ2-3; D is undetermined. The CDR3 totals 13 residues. Germline V gene sequence: CDR1 SGHKS, CDR2 YYEKEE (reference sequence). Trimming left V 0 bases short and J 4 bases short, with 6 bases between. CDR3 nucleotides: TGTGCCAGCAGCTTGGAAAGCCCAGATACGCAGTATTTT. This translates into CASSLESPDTQYF.

The chain employs TRBV10-3 and TRBJ1-1; TRBD1 aligns across 7 bases. This CDR3 comprises 15 residues. J was trimmed by 6 bases and V by 3 bases; bases with no gene match: 10. Germline CDR1 ENHRY, CDR2 SYGVKD. In nucleotides, the CDR3 is TGTGCCATCAGTGACTCCCGGGACAGAATCTCTGAAGCTTTCTTT. This codes for CAISDSRDRISEAFF.

This clone was seen only a few times. The V gene is TRBV20-1, the J gene TRBJ2-7, with D possibly being TRBD1 (5 bases). Germline CDR1 reads DFQATT; CDR2 reads SNEGSKA (reference sequence). The CDR3 covers 11 residues. V was pared by 6 bases and J by 5 bases, with 11 bases between. CDR3 bases: TGCAGTGCCACCTTAGGGGACGAGCAGTACTTC. Translation: CSATLGDEQYF.

This clone was seen once. As DNA, the CDR3 is TGCAGTGCTCGCGCTGTTGATACGCAGTATTTT. Encoded protein: CSARAVDTQYF. The J gene is TRBJ2-3, the V gene TRBV20-1; D remains ambiguous. Germline lookup yields CDR1 DFQATT and CDR2 SNEGSKA (reference sequence). Trimming took 5 bases from V and 6 from J, leaving 9 bases between them. This CDR3 spans 11 amino acids.